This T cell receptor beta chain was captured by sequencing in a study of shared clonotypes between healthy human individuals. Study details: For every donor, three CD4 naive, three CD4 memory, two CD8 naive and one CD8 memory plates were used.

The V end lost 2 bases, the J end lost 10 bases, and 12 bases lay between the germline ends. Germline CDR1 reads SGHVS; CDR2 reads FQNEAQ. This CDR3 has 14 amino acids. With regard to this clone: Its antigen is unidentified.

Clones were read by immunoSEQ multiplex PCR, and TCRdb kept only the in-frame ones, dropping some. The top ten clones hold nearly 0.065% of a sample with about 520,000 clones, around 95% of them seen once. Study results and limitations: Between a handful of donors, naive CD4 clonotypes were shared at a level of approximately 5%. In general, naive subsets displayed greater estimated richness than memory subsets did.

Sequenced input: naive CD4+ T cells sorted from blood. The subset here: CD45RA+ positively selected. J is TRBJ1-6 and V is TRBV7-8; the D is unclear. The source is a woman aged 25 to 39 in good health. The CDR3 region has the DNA TGTGCCAGCAGCTTAAGTCCCGCAAACTCACCCCTCCACTTT. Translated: CASSLSPANSPLHF.